The next 19 T cell receptor beta chains were all read from a single sample in a study of cytomegalovirus exposure and HLA in healthy donors. The primer mix had 60 Vbeta and 13 Jbeta primers. Sequenced by immunoSEQ multiplex PCR; TCRdb stores in-frame clones only, minus some. The sample has approximately 120,000 clones, roughly 82% seen once; the top ten hold over 10%. The sequenced material came from PBMCs. These receptors were obtained from a woman aged 60-75 years in good health and CMV-seropositive.

This chain joins TRBV19 and TRBJ1-2; perhaps TRBD1 as D (5 bases). The V and J ends lost 7 bases and 3 bases respectively, with 15 bases between them. The CDR3 runs 14 residues. Germline V gene data show CDR1 as LNHDA and CDR2 as SQIVND (reference sequence). CDR3 bases: TGTGCCAGTACCCCCTGGGGCAGCGACTATGGCTACACCTTC. This translates into CASTPWGSDYGYTF.

The chain links TRBV18 to TRBJ2-7; TRBD1 agrees at 8 bases. Germline V gives CDR1 KGHSH, CDR2 LQKENI. V lost 3 bases, J lost 2 bases, and 3 bases stayed unmatched. This CDR3 is 14 amino acids long. The CDR3 reads CASSPGTGPYEQYF. In nucleotides, the CDR3 is TGTGCCAGCTCACCCGGGACAGGTCCCTACGAGCAGTACTTC. The whole variable domain, filled in from reference TRBV18 and TRBJ2-7, reads NAGVMQNPRHLVRRRGQEARLRCSPMKGHSHVYWYRQLPEEGLKFMVYLQKENIIDESGMPKERFSAEFPKEGPSILRIQQVVRGDSAAYFCASSPGTGPYEQYFGPGTRLTVT.

The chain recombines TRBV7-3 with TRBJ1-1; 7 bases map to TRBD1. V was pared by 1 base and J by 6 bases, with 8 bases of the junction left unmatched. The germline gives CDR1 SGHTA, CDR2 FQGTGA. The CDR3 is 15 amino acids. CDR3 in amino acids: CASSLILQGTSEAFF. In DNA form, the CDR3 reads TGTGCCAGCAGCTTAATTCTACAGGGGACGTCTGAAGCTTTCTTT.

The V and J genes are TRBV5-6 and TRBJ2-7, with TRBD1 matching 7 bases. From germline, CDR1 is SGHDT and CDR2 YYEEEE. This CDR3 contains 14 residues. Trimming at V came to 0 bases and at J to 6 bases, leaving 6 bases not matched to a gene. As DNA, the CDR3 is TGTGCCAGCAGCTTGGAGGGGGCAGGGTTCGAGCAGTACTTC. Translating gives CASSLEGAGFEQYF.

The rearrangement joins TRBV5-5 to TRBJ1-1; D unclear. The length of the CDR3 is 14 residues. Looked up from germline, CDR1 is SGHKS and CDR2 is YYEKEE (reference sequence). Trimming pared 0 bases from V and 4 bases from J, leaving 10 bases between. For the CDR3, the DNA is TGTGCCAGCAGCTTGGACATCCGGGGCACTGAAGCTTTCTTT. Its translation is CASSLDIRGTEAFF.

This clone has just a few counts. The chain recombines TRBV19 with TRBJ1-2; perhaps TRBD1 as D (5 bases). The CDR3 spans 14 residues. V was clipped by 7 bases and J by 2 bases, with 14 bases between them. The germline V gene has CDR1 LNHDA and CDR2 SQIVND (reference sequence). The CDR3 loop is CASTRLGENYGYTF. The DNA of the CDR3 is TGTGCCAGTACAAGGCTAGGGGAAAACTATGGCTACACCTTC.

The rearrangement joins TRBV27 to TRBJ1-1; 7 bases are shared with TRBD1. This CDR3 has 12 residues. The junction had 2 bases not matched to a gene; V was cut back by 5 bases and J by 5 bases. CDR1 MNHEY and CDR2 SMNVEV come from the germline V gene (reference sequence). In DNA, the CDR3 is TGTGCCAGCAGTGCAGGGGGGACTGAAGCTTTCTTT. Amino acid sequence: CASSAGGTEAFF.

The chain carries TRBV19 and TRBJ1-2, with 9 nucleotides matching TRBD1. Looked up from germline, CDR1 is LNHDA and CDR2 is SQIVND (reference sequence). V gave up 8 bases and J gave up 10 bases; unmatched junction bases: 5. CDR3 length: 11 residues. The CDR3 nucleotides are TGTGCCAGTCGGACAGGGGATCTCTACACCTTC. Its translation: CASRTGDLYTF.

A few counts support this clone. V and J are TRBV10-3 and TRBJ1-1; 10 bases agree with TRBD1. Unmatched junction bases numbered 6, after V lost 4 bases and J lost 4 bases. Germline CDR1 and CDR2: ENHRY and SYGVKD. The CDR3 has 15 residues. The CDR3 is CAISAGTGEGTEAFF. Written as DNA, the CDR3 is TGTGCCATCAGTGCCGGGACAGGGGAGGGCACTGAAGCTTTCTTT.

In its sample, this clone was seen a few times. The gene calls are TRBV7-3 and TRBJ2-1; 10 nucleotides agree with TRBD2. This CDR3 region has 15 residues. In germline, CDR1 is SGHTA, CDR2 FQGTGA. The V segment lost 6 bases and the J segment 10 bases; nucleotides outside the gene matches: 12. The CDR3 loop reads CASRRDSGGSSEQFF. The CDR3 DNA follows: TGTGCCAGCAGAAGGGATAGCGGGGGGTCCAGCGAGCAGTTCTTC.

The V gene is TRBV5-1, the J gene TRBJ2-2, with 8 bases matching TRBD2. J gave up 7 bases and V 3 bases, and 8 bases lay outside the gene matches. The CDR3 is made up of 15 amino acids. Germline V gene sequence: CDR1 SGHRS, CDR2 YFSETQ. The CDR3 DNA reads TGCGCCAGCAGCTCCTCGGGACTAGGTAGCGGGGAGCTGTTTTTT. It specifies CASSSSGLGSGELFF.

V and J are TRBV11-3 and TRBJ2-1; possibly TRBD2 for D (6 bases). The ends were cut back, 5 bases at V and 1 base at J, with 18 bases in the middle. The CDR3 is 17 residues long. Germline V gives CDR1 SGHNT, CDR2 YENEEA. CDR3 sequence reads: CASSPRPGVGSYNEQFF. The CDR3, as DNA: TGTGCCAGCAGCCCCCGTCCGGGGGTCGGTTCCTACAATGAGCAGTTCTTC.

The sample holds one count of this clone. The V and J genes are TRBV5-1 and TRBJ2-1; maybe TRBD2 (7 bases). The CDR3 runs to 14 residues. Germline CDR1 reads SGHRS; CDR2 reads YFSETQ. V lost 3 bases and J 8 bases, leaving 15 bases between the germline ends. CDR3 amino acids: CASSSGGGVDEQFF. In DNA form, the CDR3 reads TGCGCCAGCAGCTCCGGAGGGGGGGTCGATGAGCAGTTCTTC.

V is TRBV5-4 and J is TRBJ2-2, with 7 bases fitting TRBD2. This CDR3 is 15 amino acids long. CDR1 and CDR2 (germline): SGHNT, YYREEE (reference sequence). Germline trimming cut 4 bases from V and 4 bases from J; bases unmatched to any gene: 7. The CDR3 nucleotides read TGTGCCAGCAGCCACGCGGGAGCGGGCACCGGGGAGCTGTTTTTT. Protein sequence: CASSHAGAGTGELFF.

The chain combines TRBV27 with TRBJ1-5, with 8 bases fitting TRBD1. J lost 7 bases, V lost 1 base, and 6 bases had no gene match. CDR1 and CDR2 from the germline V gene are MNHEY and SMNVEV (reference sequence). The length of the CDR3 is 15 residues. The CDR3: CASSLFQGASQPQHF. The CDR3 nucleotides are TGTGCCAGCAGTTTATTCCAGGGGGCCAGCCAGCCCCAGCATTTT.

This sequence joins TRBV7-2 and TRBJ1-5, with D perhaps matching TRBD1 (5 bases). The CDR3 is made up of 15 amino acids. The V and J ends lost 5 bases and 0 bases respectively, with 11 bases between them. The V gene's germline CDR1 is SGHTA and CDR2 FQGNSA. The CDR3 DNA reads TGTGCCAGCAGCGTCTGGGGGGGTAGCAATCAGCCCCAGCATTTT. Amino acid sequence: CASSVWGGSNQPQHF.

This clone was detected only a few times. The V gene is TRBV9, the J gene TRBJ2-1; 8 nucleotides match TRBD2. The CDR3 extends over 16 amino acids. The trim removed 3 bases at V and 7 bases at J, leaving 12 bases unmatched. Germline CDR1 and CDR2: SGDLS and YYNGEE. The CDR3 DNA sequence: TGTGCCAGCAGCGACTTAAGCGGGGGTGGTCCGAATGAGCAGTTCTTC. Translating it yields CASSDLSGGGPNEQFF.

Worth noting for this clone: The same CDR3 arises from other DNA sequences in this sample as well. In DNA form, the CDR3 reads TGTGCCAGCTCACCATCGGGGGGCACTGAAGCTTTCTTT. This translates into CASSPSGGTEAFF. The rearrangement links TRBV18 to TRBJ1-1; TRBD1 is a possible D gene (5 bases). Trimming took off 2 bases at V and 4 bases at J, with 8 bases between the two ends. The germline gives CDR1 KGHSH, CDR2 LQKENI. The CDR3 sequence is 13 residues long.

V usage is TRBV30 and J usage is TRBJ1-2, with a weak D call TRBD1 (6 bases). The CDR3 covers 12 residues. Between the trimmed V and J ends, which lost 3 bases and 3 bases, there was a span of 8 bases. Germline V gene lookup returns CDR1 GTSNPN and CDR2 SVGIG (reference sequence). For the CDR3, the DNA is TGTGCCTGGAGGGGGACATACTATGGCTACACCTTC. This sequence encodes CAWRGTYYGYTF.